This T cell receptor (beta chain) was retrieved from a study of identical twins. General observations from the study: Out-of-frame alpha sequences that twins shared showed excess low generation probability. Part of the zero-insertion signal could reflect confounding by invariant MAIT and iNKT cells. The study reached conclusions through statistical analysis that was cross-sectional, not following the same donors.

In its sample, this clonotype was seen many times. Its antigen remains unknown. A universal primer site arose from template switching, and cDNA bore unique molecular identifiers. TCRdb used MiXCR to reprocess the 5' RACE reads, holding one entry per CDR3 protein. The data hold around 690,000 distinct CDR3 sequences, with over 20% observed a single time. The V and J ends lost 6 bases and 10 bases, in that order; junction bases with no gene match: 10. The CDR3 extends over 13 amino acids. Germline assignment: CDR1 MNHNS and CDR2 SASEGT. This sample also appeared in a second study, on T cells expressing NK-cell markers.

V usage is TRBV6-1 and J usage is TRBJ1-1, with 8 bases fitting TRBD1. The clonotype comes from a woman younger than 35 in good health. Material: PBMCs. CDR3 in DNA: TGTGCCAGCAGCCCCCCCGGGACAGGTGGAGCTTTCTTT. This translates into CASSPPGTGGAFF.